This TCR beta chain was documented in a study of blood T cell repertoires in COVID-19. Study in general: The samples span acute and convalescent COVID-19 from the United States, Italy and Spain. T cells, B-cell-depleted T cells, or PBMCs provided the cDNA or gDNA that served as material.

Clones were sequenced by immunoSEQ multiplex PCR, and TCRdb holds only the in-frame ones, with some missing. The sample lists under 300,000 clones; about nine tenths were seen once. This clone was observed a few times. Ages ranged from roughly 18 to 100 years, with residence in about two dozen US areas. Clinical history as reported by participants underpinned cohort assignment. Germline values: CDR1 SGHVS, CDR2 FQNEAQ. The V and J ends lost 2 bases and 4 bases respectively, with 11 bases between them. The CDR3 loop spans 14 amino acids. This sequence originates from a woman aged 25 to 45 with acute COVID-19. The gene calls are TRBV7-8 and TRBJ1-1; D is uncertain. The specimen was PBMCs or T cells enriched from blood (not recorded which). The CDR3 sequence is CASSLTKLSTEAFF. CDR3 nucleotide sequence: TGTGCCAGCAGCTTAACGAAACTATCCACTGAAGCTTTCTTT.